Sequencing of this T cell receptor (beta chain) was carried out in a study of PD-1 blockade in classical Hodgkin lymphoma. Study-level background: Treatment was intravenous nivolumab, 3 mg/kg every 2 weeks, until progression. Study-wide results and caveats: When set against healthy donors, newly diagnosed patients were reported to show lower baseline TCR diversity. Baseline diversity resembling that of newly diagnosed patients was seen in complete responders.

The data were produced by immunoSEQ multiplex PCR, yet TCRdb's version contains in-frame clones alone and is incomplete. The sample shows over 5,500 clones, about three quarters of them seen only once. Each patient experienced a relapse that followed autologous stem cell transplantation, and brentuximab vedotin exposure varied. Complete response, partial response or progressive disease were the best responses. Comment on this clone: Antigen specificity is unknown.

With 5 bases removed from V and 1 base from J, the gap between germline ends came to 17 bases. CDR1 and CDR2 (germline): LNHDA, SQIVND (reference sequence). This CDR3 comprises 16 residues. This receptor was obtained from a human donor with classical Hodgkin lymphoma. The input for sequencing was peripheral blood mononuclear cells (PBMCs), taken at baseline. The chain employs TRBV19 and TRBJ1-1, with D maybe TRBD1 (6 bases). The CDR3 is CASSPDGGAGNTEAFF. DNA of the CDR3: TGTGCCAGTAGTCCAGACGGGGGGGCCGGGAACACTGAAGCTTTCTTT.